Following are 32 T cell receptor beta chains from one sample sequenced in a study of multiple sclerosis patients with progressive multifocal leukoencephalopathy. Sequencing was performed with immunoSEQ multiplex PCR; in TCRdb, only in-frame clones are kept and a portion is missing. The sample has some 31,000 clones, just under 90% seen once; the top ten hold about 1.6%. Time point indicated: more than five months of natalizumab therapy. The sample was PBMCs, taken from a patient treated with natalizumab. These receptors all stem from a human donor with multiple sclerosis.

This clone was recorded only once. In DNA, the CDR3 is TGTGCCGACCGGGACAGGGGCTTAGCTAACTATGGCTACACCTTC. Its protein product is CADRDRGLANYGYTF. The chain uses TRBV2 and TRBJ1-2, with 10 bases matching TRBD1. Trimming at V came to 11 bases and at J to 0 bases, leaving 9 bases not matched to a gene. The length of the CDR3 is 15 residues. The germline V gene encodes CDR1 SNHLY and CDR2 FYNNEI.

CDR3 DNA: TGCAGTGCTAGAGAGAGGGGCGAGCAGTACTTC. This sequence encodes CSARERGEQYF. The chain carries TRBV20-1 and TRBJ2-7; D possibly uses TRBD1 or TRBD2 (5 bases each). Germline CDR1 and CDR2: DFQATT and SNEGSKA (reference sequence). V lost 0 bases to trimming and J lost 6 bases, with 6 bases between them. The CDR3 is 11 residues long.

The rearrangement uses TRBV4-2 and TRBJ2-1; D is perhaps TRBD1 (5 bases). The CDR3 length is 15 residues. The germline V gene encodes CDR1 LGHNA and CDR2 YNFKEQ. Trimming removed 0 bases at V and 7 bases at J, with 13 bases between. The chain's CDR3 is CASSQEQERLNEQFF. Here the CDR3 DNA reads TGTGCCAGCAGCCAAGAACAGGAAAGACTGAATGAGCAGTTCTTC.

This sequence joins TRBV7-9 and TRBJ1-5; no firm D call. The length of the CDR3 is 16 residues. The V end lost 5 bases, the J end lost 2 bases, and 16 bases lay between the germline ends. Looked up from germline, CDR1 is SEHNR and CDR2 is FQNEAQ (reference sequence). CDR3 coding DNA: TGTGCCAGCAGCGCTGGTACACAGCCGCGCAATCAGCCCCAGCATTTT. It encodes CASSAGTQPRNQPQHF.

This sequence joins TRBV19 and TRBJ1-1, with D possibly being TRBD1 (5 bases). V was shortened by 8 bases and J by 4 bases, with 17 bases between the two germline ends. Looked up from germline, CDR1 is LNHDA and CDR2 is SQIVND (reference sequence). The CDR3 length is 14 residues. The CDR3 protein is CASRIGRRGTEAFF. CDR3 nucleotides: TGTGCCAGTCGAATTGGTAGGAGGGGCACTGAAGCTTTCTTT.

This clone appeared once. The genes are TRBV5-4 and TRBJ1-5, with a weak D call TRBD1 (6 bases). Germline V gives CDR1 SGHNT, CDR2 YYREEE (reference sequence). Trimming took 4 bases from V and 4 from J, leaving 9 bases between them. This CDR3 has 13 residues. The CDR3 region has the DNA TGTGCCAGCAGCGGGGGCCTTAATCAGCCCCAGCATTTT. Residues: CASSGGLNQPQHF. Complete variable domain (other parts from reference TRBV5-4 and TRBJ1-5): ETGVTQSPTHLIKTRGQQVTLRCSSQSGHNTVSWYQQALGQGPQFIFQYYREEENGRGNFPPRFSGLQFPNYSSELNVNALELDDSALYLCASSGGLNQPQHFGDGTRLSIL.

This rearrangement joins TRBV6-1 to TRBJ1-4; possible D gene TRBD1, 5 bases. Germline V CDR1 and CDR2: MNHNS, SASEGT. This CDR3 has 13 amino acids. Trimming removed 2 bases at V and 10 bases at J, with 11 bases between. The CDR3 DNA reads TGTGCCAGCAGTGAACGGGGCTTTGCAAAACTGTTTTTT. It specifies CASSERGFAKLFF.

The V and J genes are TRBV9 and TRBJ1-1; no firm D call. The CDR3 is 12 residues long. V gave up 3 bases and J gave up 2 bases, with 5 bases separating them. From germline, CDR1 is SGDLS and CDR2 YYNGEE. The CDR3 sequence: CASSADNTEAFF. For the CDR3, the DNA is TGTGCCAGCAGCGCGGACAACACTGAAGCTTTCTTT. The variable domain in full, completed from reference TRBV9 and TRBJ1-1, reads DSGVTQTPKHLITATGQRVTLRCSPRSGDLSVYWYQQSLDQGLQFLIQYYNGEERAKGNILERFSAQQFPDLHSELNLSSLELGDSALYFCASSADNTEAFFGQGTRLTVV.

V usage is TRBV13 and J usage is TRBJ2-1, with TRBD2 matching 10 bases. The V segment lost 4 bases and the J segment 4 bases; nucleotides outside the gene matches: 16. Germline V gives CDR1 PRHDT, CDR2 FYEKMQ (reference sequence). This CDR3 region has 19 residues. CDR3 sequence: CASSSGPLAGVSGYNEQFF. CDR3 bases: TGTGCCAGCAGCTCAGGTCCCCTAGCGGGAGTGTCGGGGTACAATGAGCAGTTCTTC.

The CDR3: CASSPPVAGYTF. CDR3 nucleotides: TGTGCCAGCTCACCACCGGTGGCCGGCTACACCTTC. V and J are TRBV18 and TRBJ1-2; D not resolved. The CDR3 is 12 amino acids. The V gene lost 0 bases and the J gene lost 8 bases, with 7 bases spanning the gap. Germline V gene lookup returns CDR1 KGHSH and CDR2 LQKENI. The full variable domain, its missing parts supplied by reference TRBV18 and TRBJ1-2, is NAGVMQNPRHLVRRRGQEARLRCSPMKGHSHVYWYRQLPEEGLKFMVYLQKENIIDESGMPKERFSAEFPKEGPSILRIQQVVRGDSAAYFCASSPPVAGYTFGSGTRLTVV.

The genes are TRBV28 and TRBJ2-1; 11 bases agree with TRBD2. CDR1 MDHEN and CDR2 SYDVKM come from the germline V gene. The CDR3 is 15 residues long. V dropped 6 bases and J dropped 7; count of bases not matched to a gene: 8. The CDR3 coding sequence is TGTGCCAGCAGAACAACTAGCGGGAGTTGGAATGAGCAGTTCTTC. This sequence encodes CASRTTSGSWNEQFF.

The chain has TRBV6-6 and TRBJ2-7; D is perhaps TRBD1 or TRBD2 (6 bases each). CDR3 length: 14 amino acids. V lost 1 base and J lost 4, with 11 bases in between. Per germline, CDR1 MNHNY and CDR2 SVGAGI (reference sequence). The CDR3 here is CASSYYAGQYEQYF. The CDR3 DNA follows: TGTGCCAGCAGTTACTACGCGGGACAATACGAGCAGTACTTC.

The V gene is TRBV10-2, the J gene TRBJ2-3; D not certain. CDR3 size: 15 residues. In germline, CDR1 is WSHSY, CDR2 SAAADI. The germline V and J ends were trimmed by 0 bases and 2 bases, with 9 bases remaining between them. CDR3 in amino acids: CASSESDSVTDTQYF. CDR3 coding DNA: TGCGCCAGCAGTGAGTCAGATTCCGTCACAGATACGCAGTATTTT.

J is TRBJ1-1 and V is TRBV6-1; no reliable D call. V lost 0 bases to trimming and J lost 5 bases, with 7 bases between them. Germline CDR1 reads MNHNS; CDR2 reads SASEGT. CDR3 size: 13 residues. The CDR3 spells CASSEAWGTEAFF. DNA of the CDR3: TGTGCCAGCAGTGAAGCTTGGGGAACTGAAGCTTTCTTT.

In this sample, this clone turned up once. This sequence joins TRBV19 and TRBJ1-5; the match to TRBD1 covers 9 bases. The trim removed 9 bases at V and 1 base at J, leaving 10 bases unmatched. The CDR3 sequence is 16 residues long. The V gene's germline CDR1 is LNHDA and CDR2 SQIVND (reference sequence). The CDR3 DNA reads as TGTGCCAGCAGGGGGACAGGGAGGGGGAGCAATCAGCCCCAGCATTTT. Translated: CASRGTGRGSNQPQHF.

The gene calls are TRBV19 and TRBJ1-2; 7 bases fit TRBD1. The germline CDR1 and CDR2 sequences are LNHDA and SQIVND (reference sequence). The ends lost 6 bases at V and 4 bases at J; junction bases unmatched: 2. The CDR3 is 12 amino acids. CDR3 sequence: CASSDRVYGYTF. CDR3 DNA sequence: TGTGCCAGTAGCGACAGGGTCTATGGCTACACCTTC.

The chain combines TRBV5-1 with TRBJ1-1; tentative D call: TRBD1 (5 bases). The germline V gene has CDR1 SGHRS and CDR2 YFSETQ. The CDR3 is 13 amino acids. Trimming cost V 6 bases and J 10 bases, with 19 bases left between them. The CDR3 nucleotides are TGCGCCAGCACCAACGAGGGCACGAGGGGAGCTTTCTTT. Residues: CASTNEGTRGAFF.

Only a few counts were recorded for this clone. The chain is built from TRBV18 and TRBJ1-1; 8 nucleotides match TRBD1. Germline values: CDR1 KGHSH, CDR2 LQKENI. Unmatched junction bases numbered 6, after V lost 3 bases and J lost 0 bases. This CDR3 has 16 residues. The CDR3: CASSPRRTGMNTEAFF. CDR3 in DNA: TGTGCCAGCTCACCTCGTCGGACAGGGATGAACACTGAAGCTTTCTTT. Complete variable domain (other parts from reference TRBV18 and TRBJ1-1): NAGVMQNPRHLVRRRGQEARLRCSPMKGHSHVYWYRQLPEEGLKFMVYLQKENIIDESGMPKERFSAEFPKEGPSILRIQQVVRGDSAAYFCASSPRRTGMNTEAFFGQGTRLTVV.

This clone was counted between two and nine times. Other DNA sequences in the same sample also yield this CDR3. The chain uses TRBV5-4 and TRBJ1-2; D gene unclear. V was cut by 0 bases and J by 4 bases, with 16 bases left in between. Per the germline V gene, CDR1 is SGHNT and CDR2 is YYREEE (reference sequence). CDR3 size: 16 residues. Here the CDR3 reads CASSLGLGERLYGYTF. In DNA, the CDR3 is TGTGCCAGCAGCTTGGGTCTCGGGGAGAGACTCTATGGCTACACCTTC.

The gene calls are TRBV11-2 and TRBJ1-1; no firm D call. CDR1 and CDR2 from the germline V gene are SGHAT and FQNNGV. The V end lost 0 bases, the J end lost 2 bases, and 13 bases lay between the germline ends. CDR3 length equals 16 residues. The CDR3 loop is CASSLEGRVLNTEAFF. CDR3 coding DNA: TGTGCCAGCAGCTTAGAGGGGAGGGTCCTAAACACTGAAGCTTTCTTT.

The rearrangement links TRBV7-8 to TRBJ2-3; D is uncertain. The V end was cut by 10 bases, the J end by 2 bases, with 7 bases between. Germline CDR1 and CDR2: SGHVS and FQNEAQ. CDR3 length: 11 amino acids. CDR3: CANSTTDTQYF. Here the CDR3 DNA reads TGTGCCAACAGTACCACAGATACGCAGTATTTT. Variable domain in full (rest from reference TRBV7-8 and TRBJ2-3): GAGVSQSPRYKVAKRGQDVALRCDPISGHVSLFWYQQALGQGPEFLTYFQNEAQLDKSGLPSDRFFAERPEGSVSTLKIQRTQQEDSAVYLCANSTTDTQYFGPGTRLTVL.

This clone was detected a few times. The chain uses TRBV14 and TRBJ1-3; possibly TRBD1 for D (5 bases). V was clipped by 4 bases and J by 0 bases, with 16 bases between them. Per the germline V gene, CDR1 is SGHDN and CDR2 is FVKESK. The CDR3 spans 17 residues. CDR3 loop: CASSPGTESISGNTIYF. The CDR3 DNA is TGTGCCAGCAGCCCCGGGACCGAATCCATCTCTGGAAACACCATATATTTT.

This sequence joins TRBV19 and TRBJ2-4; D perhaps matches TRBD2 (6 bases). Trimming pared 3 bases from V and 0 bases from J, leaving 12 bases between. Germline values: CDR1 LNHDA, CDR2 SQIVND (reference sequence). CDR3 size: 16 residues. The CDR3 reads CASSIKAGLAKNIQYF. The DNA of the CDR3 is TGTGCCAGTAGTATCAAAGCGGGTCTAGCCAAAAACATTCAGTACTTC.

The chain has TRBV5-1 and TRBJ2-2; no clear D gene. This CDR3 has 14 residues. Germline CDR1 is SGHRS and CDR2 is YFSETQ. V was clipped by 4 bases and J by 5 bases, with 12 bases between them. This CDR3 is CASSAPLMTGELFF. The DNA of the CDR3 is TGCGCCAGCAGCGCCCCTTTGATGACCGGGGAGCTGTTTTTT.

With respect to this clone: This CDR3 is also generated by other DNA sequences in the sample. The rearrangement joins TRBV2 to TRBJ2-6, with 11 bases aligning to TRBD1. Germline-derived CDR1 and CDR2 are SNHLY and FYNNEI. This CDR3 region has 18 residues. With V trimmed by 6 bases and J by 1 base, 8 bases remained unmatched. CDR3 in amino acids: CASSGTGTGGSGANVLTF. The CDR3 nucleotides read TGTGCCAGCAGCGGAACCGGGACAGGGGGGTCTGGGGCCAACGTCCTGACTTTC.

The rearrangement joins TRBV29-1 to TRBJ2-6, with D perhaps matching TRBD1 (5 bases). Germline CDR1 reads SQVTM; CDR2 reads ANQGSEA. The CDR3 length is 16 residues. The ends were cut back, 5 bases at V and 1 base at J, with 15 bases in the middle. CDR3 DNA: TGCAGCGTTCTGGGGCGGATTGGATCTGGGGCCAACGTCCTGACTTTC. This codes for CSVLGRIGSGANVLTF.

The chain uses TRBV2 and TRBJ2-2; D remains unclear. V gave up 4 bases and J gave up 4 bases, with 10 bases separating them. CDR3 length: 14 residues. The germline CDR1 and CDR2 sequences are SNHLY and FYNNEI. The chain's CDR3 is CASSVASGTGELFF. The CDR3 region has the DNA TGTGCCAGCAGTGTCGCCTCAGGCACCGGGGAGCTGTTTTTT.

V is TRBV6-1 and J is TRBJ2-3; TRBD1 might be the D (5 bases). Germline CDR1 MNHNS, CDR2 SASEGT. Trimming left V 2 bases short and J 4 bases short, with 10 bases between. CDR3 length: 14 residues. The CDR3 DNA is TGTGCCAGCAGTGAATCGCTAGGGGCAGATACGCAGTATTTT. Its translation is CASSESLGADTQYF.

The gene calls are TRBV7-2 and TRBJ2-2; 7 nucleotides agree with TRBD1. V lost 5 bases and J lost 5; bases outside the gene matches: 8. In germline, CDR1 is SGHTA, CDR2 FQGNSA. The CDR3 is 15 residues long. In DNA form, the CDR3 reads TGTGCCAGCAGCCCCGACAGGGTACAGACCGGGGAGCTGTTTTTT. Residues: CASSPDRVQTGELFF.

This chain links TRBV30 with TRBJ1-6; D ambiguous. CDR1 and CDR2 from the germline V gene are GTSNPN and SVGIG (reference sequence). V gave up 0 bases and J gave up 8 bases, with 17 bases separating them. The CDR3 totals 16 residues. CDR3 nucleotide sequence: TGTGCCTGGAGTGTACGAGGTGTCCGAAGTGATTCACCCCTCCACTTT. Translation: CAWSVRGVRSDSPLHF.

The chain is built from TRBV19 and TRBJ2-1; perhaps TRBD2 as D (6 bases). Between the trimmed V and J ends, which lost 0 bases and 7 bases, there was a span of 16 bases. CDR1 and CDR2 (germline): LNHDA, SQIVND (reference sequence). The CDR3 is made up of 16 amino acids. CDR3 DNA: TGTGCCAGTAGTATAGAACTTAGACTAGTGAAGAATGAGCAGTTCTTC. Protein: CASSIELRLVKNEQFF. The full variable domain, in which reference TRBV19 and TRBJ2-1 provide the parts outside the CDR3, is DGGITQSPKYLFRKEGQNVTLSCEQNLNHDAMYWYRQDPGQGLRLIYYSQIVNDFQKGDIAEGYSVSREKKESFPLTVTSAQKNPTAFYLCASSIELRLVKNEQFFGPGTRLTVL.

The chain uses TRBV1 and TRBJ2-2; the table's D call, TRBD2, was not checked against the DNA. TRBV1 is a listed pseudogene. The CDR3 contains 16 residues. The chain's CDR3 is CTSSQAVGRDGGELFF. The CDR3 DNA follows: TGCACCAGCAGCCAGGCGGTCGGGCGGGATGGAGGGGAGCTGTTTTTT.